The clone carrying this T cell receptor beta chain occurred a few times. Its target is unknown. This record belongs to a study of cytotoxic CD8 clonotypes in ibrutinib-treated CLL. Overall study results and limits: The study sampled sustained-remission and progressing patients at different times. At ibrutinib response, clonality increased, and at progression it declined back toward baseline.

Sequencing sought depths of 1 in 200,000 to 1 in 1 million T cells. TCRdb's copy holds only in-frame clones and misses some; the assay was immunoSEQ multiplex PCR. The sample carries tens of thousands of clones, roughly 76% recorded once. CDR1 and CDR2 from the germline V gene are MNHEY and SMNVEV (reference sequence). J gave up 2 bases and V 6 bases, and 4 bases lay outside the gene matches. CDR3 length equals 15 residues. This material consisted of PBMCs, taken after 12 months of ibrutinib treatment. The chain joins TRBV27 to TRBJ1-5; 10 positions match TRBD1. The TCR comes from a human donor with chronic lymphocytic leukemia. In nucleotides, the CDR3 is TGTGCCAGCAGCCAAGGACAGGGGGGCAATCAGCCCCAGCATTTT. Encoded protein: CASSQGQGGNQPQHF.